The rows below give T cell receptor beta chains drawn from one sample of a study of cytomegalovirus exposure and HLA in healthy donors. The protocol was immunoSEQ multiplex PCR, while the TCRdb copy is restricted to in-frame clones and leaves out a portion. This table holds over 95,000 clones, about 80% found once. Sequencing was done on a sample of PBMCs. Receptors originate from a woman aged 40 to 49 in good health and CMV-seropositive. Both conserved end residues are part of each CDR3. The D gene is left open where the match is weak. Clone size is not always given. Where it is, it says once, few, many or a class for expanded clones.

cdr3_nt cdr3_aa j_call v_call cdr3_length clone_size d_call
TGCGCCAGCAGCCGCCCTACCCAGCGGGGGACAGATACGCAGTATTTT CASSRPTQRGTDTQYF TRBJ2-3 TRBV5-1 16 - TRBD2
TGTGCCAGCAGCCCTCAACAGGGGGCGATGAACACTGAAGCTTTCTTT CASSPQQGAMNTEAFF TRBJ1-1 TRBV2 16 - TRBD1
TGCAGCACGTCACAGGGAGACTACACCTTC CSTSQGDYTF TRBJ1-2 TRBV29-1 10 - -
TGTGCCAGCTCACCAAGGACCGGGGAGGGCTACACCTTC CASSPRTGEGYTF TRBJ1-2 TRBV18 13 - -
TGTGCCTGGGAACAGGGATCAGGCTATGGCTACACCTTC CAWEQGSGYGYTF TRBJ1-2 TRBV30 13 - -
TGTGCCATCAGTGCCTCCCTCTTATTAGCGGACTATGGCTACACCTTC CAISASLLLADYGYTF TRBJ1-2 TRBV10-3 16 - -
TGTGCCAGCAGTGGGAGCTCTGGAAACACCATATATTTT CASSGSSGNTIYF TRBJ1-3 TRBV2 13 - -
TGTGCCACCAGCAGAGATCGGGGGGAGTCATTCTATGGCTACACCTTC CATSRDRGESFYGYTF TRBJ1-2 TRBV15 16 - -
TGCAGCGTTGGGGTTGGGGGCTTCGGAGAAAAACTGTTTTTT CSVGVGGFGEKLFF TRBJ1-4 TRBV29-1 14 - -
TGTGCCAGCTCCCCGAGGACAACAACGAACACTGAAGCTTTCTTT CASSPRTTTNTEAFF TRBJ1-1 TRBV18 15 once -
TGTGCCACCGTAGACAGGAATACGCAGTATTTT CATVDRNTQYF TRBJ2-3 TRBV6-1 11 - -
TGTGCCAGCAGCCAAGGGACAGACAGAGATACGCAGTATTTT CASSQGTDRDTQYF TRBJ2-3 TRBV7-9 14 - TRBD1
TGCGCCAGCAGCTCGGCCACCGGACAGATTGAAAAACTGTTTTTT CASSSATGQIEKLFF TRBJ1-4 TRBV5-1 15 - -
TGTGCCAGCAAGACCGGGATGAGCAATCAGCCCCAGCATTTT CASKTGMSNQPQHF TRBJ1-5 TRBV19 14 - -
TGTGCCAGCAGTGCAGGTTACGGGAGGGCTTTCTTT CASSAGYGRAFF TRBJ1-1 TRBV2 12 - -
TGTGCCAGCTCACCATTTATGGTCGGAGGGGTTGGGTCCTACAATGAGCAGTTCTTC CASSPFMVGGVGSYNEQFF TRBJ2-1 TRBV18 19 - -
TGCAGCGTTGAACCACCCGGGGGGATCACTGAAGCTTTCTTT CSVEPPGGITEAFF TRBJ1-1 TRBV29-1 14 - -
TGTGCCAGTAGTTCTCAGGGGCTGGGGACTGAAGCTTTCTTT CASSSQGLGTEAFF TRBJ1-1 TRBV19 14 - -
TGCGCCAGCAGCTTGGCACAGGGTTTCAACTATGGCTACACCTTC CASSLAQGFNYGYTF TRBJ1-2 TRBV5-1 15 - -
TGTGCCAGTAGTATAGGTCCCCAAGCGGTATCCATGAACACTGAAGCTTTCTTT CASSIGPQAVSMNTEAFF TRBJ1-1 TRBV19 18 - -
TGTGCCAGCTCACCACGGACAGATCTCTCCTACGAGCAGTACTTC CASSPRTDLSYEQYF TRBJ2-7 TRBV18 15 - -
TGTGCCAGTAGCCCCCGGTCCTATGGCTACACCTTC CASSPRSYGYTF TRBJ1-2 TRBV19 12 - -
TGTGCCAGCAGCTTGGTTACTAGCGGGGGGGCCGTTGAGCAGTTCTTC CASSLVTSGGAVEQFF TRBJ2-1 TRBV5-6 16 - TRBD2
TGTGCCAGCAGCAGGACGGGACAGGGAAACTACACCTTC CASSRTGQGNYTF TRBJ1-2 TRBV5-6 13 - TRBD1
TGTGCCAGCAGTGAACTGGCGGGGGGGATCACAGATACGCAGTATTTT CASSELAGGITDTQYF TRBJ2-3 TRBV2 16 - TRBD2
TGTGCCAGCAGGCTACAGGGTAAGGGTACAAGCGAGCAGTACTTC CASRLQGKGTSEQYF TRBJ2-7 TRBV2 15 - -
TGTGCCAGTATAAACAGGGAAGGGAATCAGCCCCAGCATTTT CASINREGNQPQHF TRBJ1-5 TRBV19 14 - -
TGTGCCAGCAGTAGACTAGCGGGGGGTTTGGATACGCAGTATTTT CASSRLAGGLDTQYF TRBJ2-3 TRBV2 15 once TRBD2
TGTGCCAGCAGCCCCCCGGGACAGGGGGTAATTGGGCAGTTCTTC CASSPPGQGVIGQFF TRBJ2-1 TRBV6-6 15 - TRBD1
TGTGCCAGCTCACCAGCACAGGGGAGTGAAAAACTGTTTTTT CASSPAQGSEKLFF TRBJ1-4 TRBV18 14 - TRBD1
TGTGCCAGCAGCAACACTCAGGGAGGGCAGTTCTTC CASSNTQGGQFF TRBJ2-1 TRBV5-5 12 - -
TGTGCCAGCAGTGTGGACATTAACACTGAAGCTTTCTTT CASSVDINTEAFF TRBJ1-1 TRBV2 13 - -
TGTGCCAGCACCCCTACTGGAAACACCATATATTTT CASTPTGNTIYF TRBJ1-3 TRBV7-9 12 - -